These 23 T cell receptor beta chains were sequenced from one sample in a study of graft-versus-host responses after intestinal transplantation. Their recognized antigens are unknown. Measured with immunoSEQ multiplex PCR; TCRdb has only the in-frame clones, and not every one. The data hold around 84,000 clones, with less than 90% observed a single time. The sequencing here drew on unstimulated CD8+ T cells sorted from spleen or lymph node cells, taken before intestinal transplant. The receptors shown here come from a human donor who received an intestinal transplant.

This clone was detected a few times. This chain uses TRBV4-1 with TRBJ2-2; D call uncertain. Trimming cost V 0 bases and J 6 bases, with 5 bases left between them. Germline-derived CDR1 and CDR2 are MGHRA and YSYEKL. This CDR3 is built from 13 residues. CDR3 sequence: CASSQDQAGELFF. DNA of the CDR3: TGCGCCAGCAGCCAAGATCAGGCCGGGGAGCTGTTTTTT.

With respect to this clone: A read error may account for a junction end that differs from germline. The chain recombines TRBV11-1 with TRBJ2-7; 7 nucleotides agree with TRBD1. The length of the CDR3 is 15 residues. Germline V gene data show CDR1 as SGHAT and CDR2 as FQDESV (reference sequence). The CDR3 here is CASSRGDSDWYEQYF. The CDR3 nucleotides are TGCGCCAGCAGCCGAGGGGACAGCGATTGGTACGAGCAGTACTTC.

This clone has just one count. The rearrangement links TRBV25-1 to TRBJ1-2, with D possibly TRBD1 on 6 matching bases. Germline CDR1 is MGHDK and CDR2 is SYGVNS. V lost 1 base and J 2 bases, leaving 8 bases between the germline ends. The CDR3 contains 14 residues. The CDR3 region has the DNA TGTGCCAGCAGTGAATCCGGACAGAACTATGGCTACACCTTC. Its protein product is CASSESGQNYGYTF.

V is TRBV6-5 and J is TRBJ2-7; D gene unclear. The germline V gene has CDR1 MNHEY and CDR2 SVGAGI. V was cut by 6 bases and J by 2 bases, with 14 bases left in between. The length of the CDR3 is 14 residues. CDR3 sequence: CASRPPDKPYEQYF. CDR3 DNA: TGTGCCAGCAGACCCCCTGACAAGCCCTACGAGCAGTACTTC.

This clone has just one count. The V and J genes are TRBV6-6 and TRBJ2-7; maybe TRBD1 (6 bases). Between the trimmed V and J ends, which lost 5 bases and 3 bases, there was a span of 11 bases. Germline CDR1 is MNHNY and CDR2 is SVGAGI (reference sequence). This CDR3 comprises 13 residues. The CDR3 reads CASSQGFGYEQYF. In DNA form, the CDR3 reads TGTGCCAGCAGTCAGGGGTTCGGCTACGAGCAGTACTTC.

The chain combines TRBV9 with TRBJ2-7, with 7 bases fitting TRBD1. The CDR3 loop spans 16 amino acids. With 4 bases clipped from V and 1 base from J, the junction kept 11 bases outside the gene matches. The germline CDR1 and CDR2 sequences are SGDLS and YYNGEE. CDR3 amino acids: CASSHGRTGPSYEQYF. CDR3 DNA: TGTGCCAGCAGCCATGGCCGGACAGGTCCGTCCTACGAGCAGTACTTC. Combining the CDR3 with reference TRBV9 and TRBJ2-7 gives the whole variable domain DSGVTQTPKHLITATGQRVTLRCSPRSGDLSVYWYQQSLDQGLQFLIQYYNGEERAKGNILERFSAQQFPDLHSELNLSSLELGDSALYFCASSHGRTGPSYEQYFGPGTRLTVT.

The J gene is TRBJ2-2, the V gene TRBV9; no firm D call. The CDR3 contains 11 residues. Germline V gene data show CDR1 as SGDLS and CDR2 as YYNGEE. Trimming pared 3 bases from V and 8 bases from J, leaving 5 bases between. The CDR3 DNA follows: TGTGCCAGCAGCGCGACAGGGGAGCTGTTTTTT. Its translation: CASSATGELFF.

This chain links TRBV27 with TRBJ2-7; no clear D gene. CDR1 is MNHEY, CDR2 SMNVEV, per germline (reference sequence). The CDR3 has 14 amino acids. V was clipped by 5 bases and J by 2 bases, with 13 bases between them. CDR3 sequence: CASSSWQDAYEQYF. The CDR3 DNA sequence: TGTGCCAGCAGTAGCTGGCAAGATGCCTACGAGCAGTACTTC.

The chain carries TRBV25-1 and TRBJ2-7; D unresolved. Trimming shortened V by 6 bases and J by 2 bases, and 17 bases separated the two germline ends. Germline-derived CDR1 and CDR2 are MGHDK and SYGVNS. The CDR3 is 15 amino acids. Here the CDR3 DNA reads TGTGCCAGCAGCCGGACCCCGCAAGGGACCTACGAGCAGTACTTC. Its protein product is CASSRTPQGTYEQYF.

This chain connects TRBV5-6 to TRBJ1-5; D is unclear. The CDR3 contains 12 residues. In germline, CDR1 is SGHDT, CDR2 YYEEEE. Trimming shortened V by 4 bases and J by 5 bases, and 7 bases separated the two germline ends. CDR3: CASSITDQPQHF. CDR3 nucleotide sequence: TGTGCCAGCAGCATCACGGATCAGCCCCAGCATTTT.

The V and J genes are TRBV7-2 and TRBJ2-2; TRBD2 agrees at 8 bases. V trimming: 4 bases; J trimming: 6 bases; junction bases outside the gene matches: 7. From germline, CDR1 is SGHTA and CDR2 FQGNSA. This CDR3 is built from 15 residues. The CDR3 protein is CASSSGTRIPGELFF. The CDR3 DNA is TGTGCCAGCAGCTCCGGGACTAGGATCCCCGGGGAGCTGTTTTTT.

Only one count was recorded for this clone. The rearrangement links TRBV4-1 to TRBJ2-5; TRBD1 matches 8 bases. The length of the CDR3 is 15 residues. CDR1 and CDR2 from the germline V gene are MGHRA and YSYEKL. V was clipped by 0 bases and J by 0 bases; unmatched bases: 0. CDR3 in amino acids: CASSQEDRDQETQYF. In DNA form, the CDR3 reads TGCGCCAGCAGCCAAGAGGACAGGGACCAAGAGACCCAGTACTTC.

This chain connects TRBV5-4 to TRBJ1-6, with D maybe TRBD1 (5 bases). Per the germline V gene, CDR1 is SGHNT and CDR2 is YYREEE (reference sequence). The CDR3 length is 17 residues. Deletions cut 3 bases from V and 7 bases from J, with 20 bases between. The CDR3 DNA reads TGTGCCAGCAGCTATGGGGGGTACGGTCGATGGAATTCACCCCTCCACTTT. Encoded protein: CASSYGGYGRWNSPLHF.

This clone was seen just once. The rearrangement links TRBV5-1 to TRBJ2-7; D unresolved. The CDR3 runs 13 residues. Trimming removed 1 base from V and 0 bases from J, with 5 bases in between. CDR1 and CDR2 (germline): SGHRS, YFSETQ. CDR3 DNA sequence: TGCGCCAGCAGCTTGAGCAGCTCCTACGAGCAGTACTTC. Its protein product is CASSLSSSYEQYF.

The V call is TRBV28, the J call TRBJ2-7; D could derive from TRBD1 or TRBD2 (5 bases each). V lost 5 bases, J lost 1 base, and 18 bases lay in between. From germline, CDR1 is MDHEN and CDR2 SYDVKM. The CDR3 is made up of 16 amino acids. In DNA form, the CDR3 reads TGTGCCAGCAGTCCCTGGGGACGGTATATTTCCTACGAGCAGTACTTC. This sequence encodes CASSPWGRYISYEQYF.

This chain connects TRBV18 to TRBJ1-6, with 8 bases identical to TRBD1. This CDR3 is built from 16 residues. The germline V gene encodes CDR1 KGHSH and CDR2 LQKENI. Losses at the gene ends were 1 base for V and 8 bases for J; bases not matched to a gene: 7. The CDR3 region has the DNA TGTGCCAGCTCACCACGGACAGGGAAGGCGGATTCACCCCTCCACTTT. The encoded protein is CASSPRTGKADSPLHF.

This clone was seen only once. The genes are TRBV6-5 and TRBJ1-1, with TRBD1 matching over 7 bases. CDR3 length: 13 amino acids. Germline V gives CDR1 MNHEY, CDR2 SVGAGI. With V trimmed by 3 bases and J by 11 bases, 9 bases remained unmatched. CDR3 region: CASSYGEGALAFF. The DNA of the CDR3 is TGTGCCAGCAGTTATGGGGAGGGGGCGCTGGCTTTCTTT.

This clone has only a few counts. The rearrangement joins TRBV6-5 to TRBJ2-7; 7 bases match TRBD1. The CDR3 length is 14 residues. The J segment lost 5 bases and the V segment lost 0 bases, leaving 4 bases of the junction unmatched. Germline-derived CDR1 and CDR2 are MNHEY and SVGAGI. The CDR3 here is CASSYSDRAHEQYF. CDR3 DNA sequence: TGTGCCAGCAGTTACTCAGACAGGGCCCACGAGCAGTACTTC.

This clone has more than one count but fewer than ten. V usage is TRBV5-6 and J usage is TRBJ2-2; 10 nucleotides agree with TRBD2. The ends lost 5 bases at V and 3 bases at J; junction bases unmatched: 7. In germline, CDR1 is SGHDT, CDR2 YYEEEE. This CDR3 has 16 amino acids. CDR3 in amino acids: CASSRLAGADTGELFF. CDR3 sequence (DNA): TGTGCCAGCAGTCGTCTAGCGGGGGCCGACACCGGGGAGCTGTTTTTT.

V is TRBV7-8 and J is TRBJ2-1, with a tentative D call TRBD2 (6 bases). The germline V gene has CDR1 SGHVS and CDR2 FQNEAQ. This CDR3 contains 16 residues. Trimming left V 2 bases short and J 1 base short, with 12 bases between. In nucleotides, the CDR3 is TGTGCCAGCAGCTTACCCGTTAGCGGATCCTACAATGAGCAGTTCTTC. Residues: CASSLPVSGSYNEQFF.

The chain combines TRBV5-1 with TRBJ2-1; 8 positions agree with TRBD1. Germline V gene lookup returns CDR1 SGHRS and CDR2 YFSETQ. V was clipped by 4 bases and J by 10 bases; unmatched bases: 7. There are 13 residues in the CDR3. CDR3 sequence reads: CASSLAGTGEQFF. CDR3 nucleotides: TGCGCCAGCAGCCTAGCCGGGACAGGCGAGCAGTTCTTC.

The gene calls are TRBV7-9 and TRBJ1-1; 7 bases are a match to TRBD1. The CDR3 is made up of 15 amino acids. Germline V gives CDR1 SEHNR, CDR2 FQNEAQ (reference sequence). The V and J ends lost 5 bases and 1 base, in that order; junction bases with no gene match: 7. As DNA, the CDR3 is TGTGCCAGCAGCCCCACTAACAGGGGGAACACTGAAGCTTTCTTT. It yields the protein CASSPTNRGNTEAFF.

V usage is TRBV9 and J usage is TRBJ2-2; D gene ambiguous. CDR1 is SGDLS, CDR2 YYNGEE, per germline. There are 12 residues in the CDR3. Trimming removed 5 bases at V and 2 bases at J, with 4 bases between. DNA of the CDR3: TGTGCCAGCAGTCTAAACACCGGGGAGCTGTTTTTT. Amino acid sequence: CASSLNTGELFF.